This is a list of T cell receptor beta chains from one sample in a study of T cell repertoires in cytomegalovirus infection. Via MiXCR, TCRdb re-called the reads, giving one row per CDR3 protein. The table lists some 500,000 distinct CDR3 sequences, around a third of them singletons. No antigens are known for them. Specimen: cultured PBMCs, collected from culture after CMV antigen stimulation. The receptors derive from a human donor in good health (CMV status not recorded). Some clones in this sample may be carry-over from other donors' samples. CDR3s include the opening cysteine and the closing phenylalanine or tryptophan. Fields, in order: clone size, V gene, D gene, J gene, CDR3 protein, CDR3 DNA. D genes are given only for firm matches. A clone size is listed for some rows: how often the clone was seen (once, few, many), or a class if it is expanded.

>few|TRBV20-1|-|TRBJ2-2
CSASGRTNTGELFF
TGCAGTGCTAGTGGGCGGACTAACACCGGGGAGCTGTTTTTT
>-|TRBV7-2|TRBD1|TRBJ2-1
CASSQGPWAGGNEQFF
TGTGCCAGCAGCCAGGGGCCTTGGGCAGGGGGCAATGAGCAGTTCTTC
>-|TRBV7-6|-|TRBJ1-4
CASSLGAGAANEKLFF
TGTGCCAGCAGCTTAGGGGCTGGAGCAGCAAATGAAAAACTGTTTTTT
>few|TRBV7-8|-|TRBJ1-3
CASSLAPGQVFSGNTIYF
TGTGCCAGCAGCTTAGCACCCGGCCAGGTCTTCTCTGGAAACACCATATATTTT
>-|TRBV4-1|TRBD2|TRBJ2-1
CASSQGGLAVVDEQFF
TGCGCCAGCAGCCAAGGGGGACTAGCGGTCGTAGATGAGCAGTTCTTC
>-|TRBV7-3|-|TRBJ2-2
CASGAYNTGELFF
TGTGCCTCTGGGGCATACAACACCGGGGAGCTGTTTTTT
>-|TRBV4-1|-|TRBJ2-5
CASSPPGQTQYF
TGCGCCAGCAGCCCCCCGGGCCAGACCCAGTACTTC
>few|TRBV28|-|TRBJ1-5
CASSLHPTQPQHF
TGTGCCAGCAGTTTACATCCAACTCAGCCCCAGCATTTT
>-|TRBV5-4|-|TRBJ2-5
CASSPVPTGQGLQETQYF
TGTGCCAGCAGCCCTGTCCCAACCGGGCAGGGGCTACAAGAGACCCAGTACTTC
>many|TRBV7-2|-|TRBJ2-5
CASSYRRGETQYF
TGTGCCAGCAGTTACCGACGGGGAGAGACCCAGTACTTC
>many|TRBV28|TRBD1|TRBJ1-2
CASSSGQGAYGYTF
TGTGCCAGCAGCTCGGGACAGGGGGCTTATGGCTACACCTTC
>-|TRBV7-2|-|TRBJ1-1
CASSSTGWNTEAFF
TGTGCCAGCAGCTCCACGGGGTGGAACACTGAAGCTTTCTTT
>-|TRBV6-5|TRBD1|TRBJ2-7
CASTDRDRVYEQYF
TGTGCCAGCACCGACCGGGACAGGGTCTACGAGCAGTACTTC
>-|TRBV28|TRBD1|TRBJ1-2
CASSSRQGRSHGYTF
TGTGCCAGCAGTTCCCGACAGGGCCGGTCCCATGGCTACACCTTC
>few|TRBV24-1|TRBD2|TRBJ2-3
CATSPASGITDTQYF
TGTGCCACCAGTCCGGCTAGCGGGATCACAGATACGCAGTATTTT
>few|TRBV7-9|-|TRBJ1-3
CASSLAPNSGNTIYF
TGTGCCAGCAGCTTAGCTCCCAACTCTGGAAACACCATATATTTT
>many|TRBV6-2/TRBV6-3|-|TRBJ2-5
CASSALAGETQYF
TGTGCCAGCAGTGCACTAGCTGGAGAGACCCAGTACTTC
>-|TRBV7-2|-|TRBJ2-6
CANSRRRTESGANVLTF
TGTGCCAACAGCCGCAGGAGGACAGAATCTGGGGCCAACGTCCTGACTTTC
>few|TRBV7-2|-|TRBJ2-3
CASSQGWADTQYF
TGTGCCAGCAGCCAGGGGTGGGCGGATACGCAGTATTTT
>few|TRBV7-6|-|TRBJ2-1
CASSLNLGADEQFF
TGTGCCAGCAGCTTAAATTTGGGCGCGGATGAGCAGTTCTTC
>many|TRBV7-2|-|TRBJ1-1
CASSTQGNGEAFF
TGTGCCAGCAGCACCCAGGGGAATGGTGAAGCTTTCTTT
>-|TRBV28|-|TRBJ2-7
CASKNGPEQYF
TGTGCCAGCAAGAATGGGCCCGAGCAGTACTTC
>few|TRBV5-1|-|TRBJ2-3
CASSLISSGLPVDTDTQYF
TGCGCCAGCAGCTTGATTTCTTCGGGGTTACCCGTTGACACAGATACGCAGTATTTT
>-|TRBV28|-|TRBJ1-2
CASSSPGVSNYGYTF
TGTGCCAGCAGTTCTCCGGGGGTATCTAACTATGGCTACACCTTC
>few|TRBV20-1|TRBD1|TRBJ1-2
CSAPRGRGYGYTF
TGCAGTGCTCCGAGGGGGCGCGGCTATGGCTACACCTTC
>few|TRBV7-2|-|TRBJ2-3
CASSLPRLSVSGTDTQYF
TGTGCCAGCAGCTTACCGAGACTATCGGTTTCGGGCACAGATACGCAGTATTTT